This passage covers 13 T cell receptor beta chains from one sample sequenced in a study of vaccination effects on CD4 cells after COVID-19. Their recognized antigens are unknown. Expansion with viral peptide pools was applied to antigen-specific CD4+ T cells by the ViraFEST assay prior to sequencing. After about 10 days in culture, the CD4+ T cells were isolated. It was between March and December 2020 that the person had a SARS-CoV-2 infection confirmed by PCR. Either the mRNA-1273 or the BNT162b2 vaccine was given to participants as two doses. TCRdb's copy holds only in-frame clones and misses some; the assay was immunoSEQ multiplex PCR. The table includes about 14,000 clones, 80% detected once. Here the sequenced sample was CD4+ T cells from PBMCs cultured with SARS-CoV-2 spike peptides, taken after COVID-19 vaccination. These receptors originate from a human donor who had a prior SARS-CoV-2 infection.

The chain is built from TRBV28 and TRBJ2-7, with 14 positions matching TRBD2. In germline, CDR1 is MDHEN, CDR2 SYDVKM. V was pared by 10 bases and J by 0 bases, with 5 bases of the junction left unmatched. The CDR3 runs to 15 residues. CDR3 amino acids: CAIETSGRASYEQYF. In DNA form, the CDR3 reads TGTGCCATCGAGACTAGCGGGAGGGCCTCCTACGAGCAGTACTTC. Complete variable domain (other parts from reference TRBV28 and TRBJ2-7): DVKVTQSSRYLVKRTGEKVFLECVQDMDHENMFWYRQDPGLGLRLIYFSYDVKMKEKGDIPEGYSVSREKKERFSLILESASTNQTSMYLCAIETSGRASYEQYFGPGTRLTVT.

The chain joins TRBV30 to TRBJ2-2; 9 nucleotides align to TRBD1. CDR1 and CDR2 from the germline V gene are GTSNPN and SVGIG (reference sequence). The CDR3 totals 17 residues. V lost 3 bases to trimming and J lost 4 bases; unmatched junction nucleotides: 12. CDR3 region: CAWRRTWGQGITGELFF. DNA for the CDR3: TGTGCCTGGAGACGTACTTGGGGACAGGGTATCACCGGGGAGCTGTTTTTT.

The chain has TRBV14 and TRBJ1-4; TRBD1 agrees at 7 bases. The CDR3 runs 14 residues. Trimming cost V 5 bases and J 10 bases; bases outside gene matches: 10. Germline V lookup: CDR1 SGHDN, CDR2 FVKESK. The DNA for the CDR3 is TGTGCCAGCAGCACCCGGGACAGTTCAGGAAAACTGTTTTTT. Protein product: CASSTRDSSGKLFF.

The chain uses TRBV15 and TRBJ2-2; no definite D call. The V gene's germline CDR1 is LNHNV and CDR2 YYDKDF (reference sequence). This CDR3 is built from 15 residues. With 3 bases removed from V and 6 bases from J, the gap between germline ends came to 14 bases. The CDR3 region has the DNA TGTGCCACCAGCAGTTCCCCCCCGCAGGCCGGGGAGCTGTTTTTT. Residues: CATSSSPPQAGELFF.

The genes are TRBV2 and TRBJ2-5; TRBD2 is a possible D gene (6 bases). V lost 4 bases, J lost 1 base, and 13 bases lay in between. The CDR3 loop spans 15 amino acids. Germline lookup yields CDR1 SNHLY and CDR2 FYNNEI. CDR3: CASSGDLGGQETQYF. The CDR3 DNA reads TGTGCCAGCAGTGGAGACCTCGGGGGCCAAGAGACCCAGTACTTC.

The gene calls are TRBV5-5 and TRBJ2-7; no clear D. Germline lookup yields CDR1 SGHKS and CDR2 YYEKEE (reference sequence). Trimming pared 0 bases from V and 3 bases from J, leaving 10 bases between. The CDR3 loop spans 14 amino acids. The CDR3 region has the DNA TGTGCCAGCAGCTTGGGGGCTGGCTACTACGAGCAGTACTTC. Its translation is CASSLGAGYYEQYF.

The V and J genes are TRBV21-1 and TRBJ2-3. TRBV21-1 constitutes a pseudogene. The CDR3 spans 12 residues. The CDR3 sequence is CASSLGLDTQYF. The CDR3 bases are TGTGCCAGCAGCCTCGGCCTCGATACGCAGTATTTT.

V is TRBV21-1 and J is TRBJ1-4. TRBV21-1 is a pseudogene segment. The CDR3 extends over 21 amino acids. The CDR3 DNA follows: TGTGCCAGCAGCAAAGTAACCGGATGGGATCGGGGGAAACGTACTAATGAAAAACTGTTTTTT. This translates into CASSKVTGWDRGKRTNEKLFF.

V and J are TRBV15 and TRBJ2-7; D is unclear. This CDR3 comprises 15 residues. The germline V and J ends were trimmed by 1 base and 0 bases, with 10 bases remaining between them. Germline assignment: CDR1 LNHNV and CDR2 YYDKDF (reference sequence). CDR3 loop: CATSRAIHSSYEQYF. CDR3 bases: TGTGCCACCAGCAGAGCTATTCACAGCTCCTACGAGCAGTACTTC.

This chain uses TRBV7-9 with TRBJ2-7; D remains unclear. Germline V gene data show CDR1 as SEHNR and CDR2 as FQNEAQ (reference sequence). Trimming removed 0 bases at V and 2 bases at J, with 8 bases between. The CDR3 sequence is 14 residues long. CDR3 nucleotide sequence: TGTGCCAGCAGCTTAGCGGGCGATACCTACGAGCAGTACTTC. It codes for CASSLAGDTYEQYF.

This chain links TRBV5-1 with TRBJ2-5, with TRBD2 identical over 11 bases. This CDR3 has 17 amino acids. With V trimmed by 1 base and J by 2 bases, 7 bases remained unmatched. Looked up from germline, CDR1 is SGHRS and CDR2 is YFSETQ. CDR3 bases: TGCGCCAGCAGCTTGTTTAGCGGGGGGGCCTGGCAAGAGACCCAGTACTTC. The encoded protein is CASSLFSGGAWQETQYF.

The chain has TRBV30 and TRBJ2-3; 9 nucleotides match TRBD2. After removal of 3 bases from V and 6 bases from J, the junction contained 13 bases not matched to a gene. The germline V gene encodes CDR1 GTSNPN and CDR2 SVGIG (reference sequence). The CDR3 extends over 16 amino acids. CDR3 sequence: CAWRPPLAGWVDTQYF. CDR3 sequence (DNA): TGTGCCTGGAGACCCCCACTAGCGGGTTGGGTGGATACGCAGTATTTT.

The gene calls are TRBV25-1 and TRBJ2-1; tentative D call: TRBD2 (6 bases). The V gene lost 3 bases and the J gene lost 8 bases, with 11 bases spanning the gap. The CDR3 runs to 13 residues. The germline gives CDR1 MGHDK, CDR2 SYGVNS. DNA of the CDR3: TGTGCCAGCAGTGAGATCGGGGGTCATGAGCAGTTCTTC. Translated, it gives CASSEIGGHEQFF.